This TCR beta chain appears in the sequencing data of a study of cytomegalovirus exposure and HLA in healthy donors. PCR primers comprised 60 Vbeta and 13 Jbeta primers. Clones were read by immunoSEQ multiplex PCR, and TCRdb kept only the in-frame ones, dropping some. The repertoire holds 150,000 to 200,000 clones, with roughly 78% as singletons. CDR1 and CDR2 from the germline V gene are SQVTM and ANQGSEA. The CDR3 consists of 12 residues. V was cut by 7 bases and J by 0 bases, with 6 bases left in between. This sequence was found in a woman aged 50 to 60 in good health and CMV-seropositive. The material sequenced was PBMCs. The rearrangement joins TRBV29-1 to TRBJ2-2; D is uncertain. Here the CDR3 DNA reads TGCAGCGGATCTACGAACACCGGGGAGCTGTTTTTT. This sequence encodes CSGSTNTGELFF.